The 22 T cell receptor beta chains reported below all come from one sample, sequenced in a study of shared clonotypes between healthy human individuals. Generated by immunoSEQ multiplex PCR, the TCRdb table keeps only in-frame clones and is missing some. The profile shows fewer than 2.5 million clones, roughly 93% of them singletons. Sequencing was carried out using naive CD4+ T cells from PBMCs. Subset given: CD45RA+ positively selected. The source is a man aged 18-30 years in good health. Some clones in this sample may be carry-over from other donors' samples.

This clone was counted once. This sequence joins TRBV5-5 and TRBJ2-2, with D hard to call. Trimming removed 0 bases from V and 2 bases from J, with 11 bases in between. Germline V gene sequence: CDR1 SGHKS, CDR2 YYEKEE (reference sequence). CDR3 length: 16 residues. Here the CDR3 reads CASSLAGLVNTGELFF. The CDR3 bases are TGTGCCAGCAGCTTGGCCGGGCTCGTAAACACCGGGGAGCTGTTTTTT.

CDR3 protein: CASSATGGQGFHQPQHF. For the CDR3, the DNA is TGTGCCAGCAGTGCAACCGGGGGACAGGGTTTCCATCAGCCCCAGCATTTT. The V call is TRBV2, the J call TRBJ1-5; 9 bases are shared with TRBD1. The CDR3 has 17 amino acids. CDR1 is SNHLY and CDR2 is FYNNEI in the germline V gene. After removal of 4 bases from V and 5 bases from J, the junction contained 12 bases not matched to a gene.

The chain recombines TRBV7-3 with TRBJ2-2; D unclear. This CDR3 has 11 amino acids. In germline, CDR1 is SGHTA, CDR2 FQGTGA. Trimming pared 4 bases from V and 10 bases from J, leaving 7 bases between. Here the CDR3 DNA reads TGTGCCAGCAGCTATTTTGAGGAGCTGTTTTTT. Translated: CASSYFEELFF.

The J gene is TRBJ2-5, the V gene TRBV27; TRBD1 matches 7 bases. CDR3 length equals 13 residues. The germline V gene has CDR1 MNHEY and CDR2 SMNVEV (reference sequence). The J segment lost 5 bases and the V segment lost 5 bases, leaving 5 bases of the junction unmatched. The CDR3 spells CASSRGGRETQYF. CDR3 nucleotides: TGTGCCAGCAGTAGAGGGGGCAGGGAGACCCAGTACTTC.

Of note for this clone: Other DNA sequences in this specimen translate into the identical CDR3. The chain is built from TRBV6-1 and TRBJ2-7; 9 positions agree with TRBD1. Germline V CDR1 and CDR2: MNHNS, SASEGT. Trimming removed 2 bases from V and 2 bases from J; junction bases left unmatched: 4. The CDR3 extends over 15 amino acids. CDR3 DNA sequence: TGTGCCAGCAGTGAACCCGGACAGGGGACCTACGAGCAGTACTTC. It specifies CASSEPGQGTYEQYF.

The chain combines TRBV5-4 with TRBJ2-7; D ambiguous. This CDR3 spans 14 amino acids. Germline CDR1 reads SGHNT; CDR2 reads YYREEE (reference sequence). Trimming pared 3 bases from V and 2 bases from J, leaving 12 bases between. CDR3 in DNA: TGTGCCAGCAGCTCGGCTTCCGATCCCTACGAGCAGTACTTC. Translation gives CASSSASDPYEQYF.

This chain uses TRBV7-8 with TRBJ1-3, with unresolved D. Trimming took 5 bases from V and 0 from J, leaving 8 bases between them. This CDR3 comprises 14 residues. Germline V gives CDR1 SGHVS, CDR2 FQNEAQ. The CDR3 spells CASSARRSGNTIYF. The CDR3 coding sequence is TGTGCCAGCAGCGCCCGTCGCTCTGGAAACACCATATATTTT.

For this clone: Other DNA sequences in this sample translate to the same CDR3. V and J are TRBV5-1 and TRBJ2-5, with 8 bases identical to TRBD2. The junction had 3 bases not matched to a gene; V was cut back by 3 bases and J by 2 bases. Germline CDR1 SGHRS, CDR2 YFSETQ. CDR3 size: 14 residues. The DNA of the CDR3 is TGCGCCAGCAGCTCGGGACTAGTACAAGAGACCCAGTACTTC. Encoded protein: CASSSGLVQETQYF.

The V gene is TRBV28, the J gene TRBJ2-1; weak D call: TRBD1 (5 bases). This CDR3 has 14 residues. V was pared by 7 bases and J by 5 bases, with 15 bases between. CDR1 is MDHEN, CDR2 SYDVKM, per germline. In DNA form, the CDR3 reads TGTGCCAGCATTGTGGACAACGCTAACAATGAGCAGTTCTTC. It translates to CASIVDNANNEQFF.

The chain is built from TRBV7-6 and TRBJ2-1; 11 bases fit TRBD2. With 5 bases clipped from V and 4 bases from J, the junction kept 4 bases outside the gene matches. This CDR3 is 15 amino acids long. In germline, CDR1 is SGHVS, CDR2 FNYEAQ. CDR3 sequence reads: CASSAGTSGYNEQFF. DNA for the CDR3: TGTGCCAGCAGCGCCGGGACTAGCGGTTACAATGAGCAGTTCTTC.

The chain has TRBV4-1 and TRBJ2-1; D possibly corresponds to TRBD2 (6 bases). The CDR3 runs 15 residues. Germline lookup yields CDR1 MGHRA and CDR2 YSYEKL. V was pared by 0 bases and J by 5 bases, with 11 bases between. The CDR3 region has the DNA TGCGCCAGCAGCCAAGATAGGAGGGCCCACAATGAGCAGTTCTTC. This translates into CASSQDRRAHNEQFF.

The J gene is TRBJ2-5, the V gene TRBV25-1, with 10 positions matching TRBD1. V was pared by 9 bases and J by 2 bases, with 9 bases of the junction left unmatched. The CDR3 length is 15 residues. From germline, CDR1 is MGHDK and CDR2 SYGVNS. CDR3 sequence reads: CARKKDRGSQETQYF. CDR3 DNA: TGTGCCAGGAAGAAGGACAGGGGGTCACAAGAGACCCAGTACTTC. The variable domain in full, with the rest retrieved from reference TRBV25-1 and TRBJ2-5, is EADIYQTPRYLVIGTGKKITLECSQTMGHDKMYWYQQDPGMELHLIHYSYGVNSTEKGDLSSESTVSRIRTEHFPLTLESARPSHTSQYLCARKKDRGSQETQYFGPGTRLLVL.

The CDR3 nucleotides read TGTGCCAGTACCTTCCGAAGGGGTCTAGGGCACACCGGGGAGCTGTTTTTT. This encodes CASTFRRGLGHTGELFF. The chain combines TRBV19 with TRBJ2-2; tentative D call: TRBD1 (5 bases). The length of the CDR3 is 17 residues. Germline V gene sequence: CDR1 LNHDA, CDR2 SQIVND (reference sequence). Trimming stripped 7 bases from V and 3 bases from J, with 21 bases between.

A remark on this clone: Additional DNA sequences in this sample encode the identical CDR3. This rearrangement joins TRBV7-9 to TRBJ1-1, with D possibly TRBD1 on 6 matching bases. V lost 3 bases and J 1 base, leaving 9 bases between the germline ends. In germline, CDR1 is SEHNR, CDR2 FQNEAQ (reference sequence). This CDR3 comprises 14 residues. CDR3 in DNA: TGTGCCAGCAGCTTGCAGGGGCGGAACACTGAAGCTTTCTTT. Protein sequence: CASSLQGRNTEAFF. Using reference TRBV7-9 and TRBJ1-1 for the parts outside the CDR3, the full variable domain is DTGVSQNPRHKITKRGQNVTFRCDPISEHNRLYWYRQTLGQGPEFLTYFQNEAQLEKSRLLSDRFSAERPKGSFSTLEIQRTEQGDSAMYLCASSLQGRNTEAFFGQGTRLTVV.

The CDR3 protein is CASSFGERSYNEQFF. The CDR3 DNA is TGTGCCAGCAGTTTTGGGGAGCGCTCCTACAATGAGCAGTTCTTC. The gene calls are TRBV28 and TRBJ2-1, with a possible D match to TRBD2 (5 bases). Trimming left V 3 bases short and J 0 bases short, with 9 bases between. The CDR3 contains 15 residues. Germline V lookup: CDR1 MDHEN, CDR2 SYDVKM.

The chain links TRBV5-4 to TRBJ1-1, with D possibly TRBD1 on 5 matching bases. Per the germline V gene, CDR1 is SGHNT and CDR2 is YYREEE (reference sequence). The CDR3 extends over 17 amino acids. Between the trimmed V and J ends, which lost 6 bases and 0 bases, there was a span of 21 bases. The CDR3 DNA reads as TGTGCCAGCACCGCATCTTTGGTAGGGGCCATGAACACTGAAGCTTTCTTT. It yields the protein CASTASLVGAMNTEAFF.

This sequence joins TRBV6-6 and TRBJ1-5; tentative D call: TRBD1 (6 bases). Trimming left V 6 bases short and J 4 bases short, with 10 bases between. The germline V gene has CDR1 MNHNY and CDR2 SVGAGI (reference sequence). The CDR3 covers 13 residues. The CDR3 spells CASRQGWNQPQHF. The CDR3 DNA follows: TGTGCCAGCAGACAGGGTTGGAATCAGCCCCAGCATTTT.

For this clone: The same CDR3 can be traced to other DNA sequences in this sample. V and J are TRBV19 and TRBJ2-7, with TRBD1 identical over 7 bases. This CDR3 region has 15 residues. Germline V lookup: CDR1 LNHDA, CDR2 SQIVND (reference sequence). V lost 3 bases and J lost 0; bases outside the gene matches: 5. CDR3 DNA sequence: TGTGCCAGTAGTATCCCGGGACAGAGCTCCTACGAGCAGTACTTC. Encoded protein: CASSIPGQSSYEQYF.

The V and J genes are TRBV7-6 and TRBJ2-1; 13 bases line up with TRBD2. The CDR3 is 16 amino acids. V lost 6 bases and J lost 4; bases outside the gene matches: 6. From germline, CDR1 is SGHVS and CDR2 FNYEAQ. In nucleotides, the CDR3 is TGTGCCAGCAGGAAACTAGCGGGAGGGGTTTACAATGAGCAGTTCTTC. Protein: CASRKLAGGVYNEQFF.

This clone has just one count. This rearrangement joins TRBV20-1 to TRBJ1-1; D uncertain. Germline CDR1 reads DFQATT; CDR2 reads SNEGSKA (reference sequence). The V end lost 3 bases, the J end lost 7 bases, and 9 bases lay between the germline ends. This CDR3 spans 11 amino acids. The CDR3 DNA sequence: TGCAGTGCTAGCGGAATGGGTGAAGCTTTCTTT. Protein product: CSASGMGEAFF.

CDR3 sequence: CASSRSRDTQYF. CDR3 nucleotides: TGTGCCAGCAGCCGATCTCGGGATACGCAGTATTTT. This rearrangement joins TRBV7-2 to TRBJ2-3; D unclear. The CDR3 spans 12 residues. V lost 5 bases to trimming and J lost 6 bases, with 9 bases between them. Germline V gives CDR1 SGHTA, CDR2 FQGNSA.

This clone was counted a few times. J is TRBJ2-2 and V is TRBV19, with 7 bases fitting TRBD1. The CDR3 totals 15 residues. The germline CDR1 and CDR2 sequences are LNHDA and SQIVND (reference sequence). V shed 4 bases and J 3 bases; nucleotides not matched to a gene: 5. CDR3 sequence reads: CASSTGQVYTGELFF. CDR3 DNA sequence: TGTGCCAGTAGTACCGGACAGGTATACACCGGGGAGCTGTTTTTT.